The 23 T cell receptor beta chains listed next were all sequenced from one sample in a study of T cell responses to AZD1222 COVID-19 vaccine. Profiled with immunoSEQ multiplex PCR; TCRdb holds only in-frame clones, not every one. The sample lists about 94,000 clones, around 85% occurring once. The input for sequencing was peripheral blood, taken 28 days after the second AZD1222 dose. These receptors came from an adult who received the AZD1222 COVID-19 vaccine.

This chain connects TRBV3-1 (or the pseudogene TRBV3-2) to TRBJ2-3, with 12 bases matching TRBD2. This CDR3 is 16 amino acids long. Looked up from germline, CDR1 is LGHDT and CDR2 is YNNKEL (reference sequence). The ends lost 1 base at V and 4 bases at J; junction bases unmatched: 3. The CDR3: CASSQATSGRPDTQYF. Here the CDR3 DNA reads TGTGCCAGCAGCCAAGCTACTAGCGGGAGGCCAGATACGCAGTATTTT.

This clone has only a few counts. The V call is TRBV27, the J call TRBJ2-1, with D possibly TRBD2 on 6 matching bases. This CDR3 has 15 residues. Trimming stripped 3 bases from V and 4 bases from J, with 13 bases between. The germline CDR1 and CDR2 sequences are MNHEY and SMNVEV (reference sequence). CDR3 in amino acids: CASSLVSGGYNEQFF. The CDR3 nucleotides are TGTGCCAGCAGTTTGGTTAGTGGAGGGTACAATGAGCAGTTCTTC.

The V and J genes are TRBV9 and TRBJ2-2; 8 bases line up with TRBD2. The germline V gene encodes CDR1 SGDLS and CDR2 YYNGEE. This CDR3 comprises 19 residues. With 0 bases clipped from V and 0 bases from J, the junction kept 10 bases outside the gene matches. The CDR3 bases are TGTGCCAGCAGCGTAGGCCCCAGGGATAGCGGGGCGAACACCGGGGAGCTGTTTTTT. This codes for CASSVGPRDSGANTGELFF.

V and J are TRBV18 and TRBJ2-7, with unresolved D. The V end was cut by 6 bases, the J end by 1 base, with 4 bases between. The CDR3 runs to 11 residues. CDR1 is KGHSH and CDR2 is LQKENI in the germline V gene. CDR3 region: CASSESYEQYF. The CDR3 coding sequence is TGTGCCAGCTCGGAATCCTACGAGCAGTACTTC.

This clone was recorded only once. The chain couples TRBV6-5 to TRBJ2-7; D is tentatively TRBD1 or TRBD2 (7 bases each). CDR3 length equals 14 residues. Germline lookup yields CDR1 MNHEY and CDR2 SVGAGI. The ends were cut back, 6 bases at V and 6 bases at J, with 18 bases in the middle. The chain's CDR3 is CASSPWEGAREQYF. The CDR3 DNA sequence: TGTGCCAGCAGCCCCTGGGAGGGGGCGCGCGAGCAGTACTTC.

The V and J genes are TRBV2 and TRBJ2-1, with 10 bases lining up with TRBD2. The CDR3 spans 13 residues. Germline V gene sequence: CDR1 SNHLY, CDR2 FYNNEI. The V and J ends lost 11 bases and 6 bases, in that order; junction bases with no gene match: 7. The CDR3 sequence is CAGAGGAGNEQFF. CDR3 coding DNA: TGTGCCGGAGCGGGAGGGGCGGGCAATGAGCAGTTCTTC. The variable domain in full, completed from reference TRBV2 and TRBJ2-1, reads EPEVTQTPSHQVTQMGQEVILRCVPISNHLYFYWYRQILGQKVEFLVSFYNNEISEKSEIFDDQFSVERPDGSNFTLKIRSTKLEDSAMYFCAGAGGAGNEQFFGPGTRLTVL.

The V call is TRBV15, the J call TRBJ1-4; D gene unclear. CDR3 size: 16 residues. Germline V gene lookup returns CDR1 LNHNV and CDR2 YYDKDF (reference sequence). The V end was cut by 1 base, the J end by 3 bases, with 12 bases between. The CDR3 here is CATSRVKDGPNEKLFF. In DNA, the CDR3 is TGTGCCACCAGCAGAGTTAAGGACGGACCTAATGAAAAACTGTTTTTT. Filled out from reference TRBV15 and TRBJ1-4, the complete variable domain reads DAMVIQNPRYQVTQFGKPVTLSCSQTLNHNVMYWYQQKSSQAPKLLFHYYDKDFNNEADTPDNFQSRRPNTSFCFLDIRSPGLGDTAMYLCATSRVKDGPNEKLFFGSGTQLSVL.

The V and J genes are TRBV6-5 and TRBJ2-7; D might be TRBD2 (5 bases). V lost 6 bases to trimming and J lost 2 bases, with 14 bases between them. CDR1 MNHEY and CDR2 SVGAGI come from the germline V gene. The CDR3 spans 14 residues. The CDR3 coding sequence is TGTGCCAGCAGCCCGGAATGGAGGACCTACGAGCAGTACTTC. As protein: CASSPEWRTYEQYF.

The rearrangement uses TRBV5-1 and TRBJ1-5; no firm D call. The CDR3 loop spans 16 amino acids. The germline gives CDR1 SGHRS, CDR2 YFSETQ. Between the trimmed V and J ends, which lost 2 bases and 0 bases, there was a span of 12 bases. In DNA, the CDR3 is TGCGCCAGCAGCTTAGGGCGCAGATATAGCAATCAGCCCCAGCATTTT. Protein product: CASSLGRRYSNQPQHF.

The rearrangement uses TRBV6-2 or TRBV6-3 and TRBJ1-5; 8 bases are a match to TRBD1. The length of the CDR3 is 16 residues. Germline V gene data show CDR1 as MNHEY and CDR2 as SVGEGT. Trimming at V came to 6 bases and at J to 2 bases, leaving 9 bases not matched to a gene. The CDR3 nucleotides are TGTGCCAGCAGCCTAATAGACAGGGGTGGCAATCAGCCCCAGCATTTT. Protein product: CASSLIDRGGNQPQHF.

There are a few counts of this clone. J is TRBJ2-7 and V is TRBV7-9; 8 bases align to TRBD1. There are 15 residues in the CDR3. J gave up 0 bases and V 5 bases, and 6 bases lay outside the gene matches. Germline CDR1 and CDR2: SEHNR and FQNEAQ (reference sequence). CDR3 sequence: CASSRTGSASYEQYF. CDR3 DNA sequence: TGTGCCAGCAGCCGGACAGGGTCTGCCTCCTACGAGCAGTACTTC.

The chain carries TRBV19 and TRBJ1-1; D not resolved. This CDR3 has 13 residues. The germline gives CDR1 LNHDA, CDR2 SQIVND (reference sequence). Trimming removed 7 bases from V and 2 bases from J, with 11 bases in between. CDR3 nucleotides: TGTGCCAGTACAAGGCACAGCAACACTGAAGCTTTCTTT. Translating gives CASTRHSNTEAFF.

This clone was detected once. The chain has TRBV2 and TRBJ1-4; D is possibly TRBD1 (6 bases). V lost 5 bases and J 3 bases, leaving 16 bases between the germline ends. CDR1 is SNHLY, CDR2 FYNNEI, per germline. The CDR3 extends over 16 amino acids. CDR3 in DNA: TGTGCCAGCAGTCTGGGCCTAGGGGGAGCTAATGAAAAACTGTTTTTT. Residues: CASSLGLGGANEKLFF.

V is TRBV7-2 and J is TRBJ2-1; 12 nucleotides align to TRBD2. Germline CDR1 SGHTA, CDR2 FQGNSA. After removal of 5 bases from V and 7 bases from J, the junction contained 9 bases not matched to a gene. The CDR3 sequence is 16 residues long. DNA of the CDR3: TGTGCCAGCAGCCACCTAGCGGGAGGGCCAAGAAATGAGCAGTTCTTC. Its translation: CASSHLAGGPRNEQFF.

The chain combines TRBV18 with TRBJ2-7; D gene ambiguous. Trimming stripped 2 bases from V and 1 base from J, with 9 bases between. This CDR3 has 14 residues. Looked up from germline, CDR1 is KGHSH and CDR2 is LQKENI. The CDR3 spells CASSPNSNSYEQYF. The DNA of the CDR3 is TGTGCCAGCTCACCAAATAGCAATTCCTACGAGCAGTACTTC.

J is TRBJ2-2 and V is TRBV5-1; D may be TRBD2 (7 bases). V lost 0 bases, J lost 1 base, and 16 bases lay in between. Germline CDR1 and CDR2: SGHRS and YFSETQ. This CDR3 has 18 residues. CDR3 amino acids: CASSLVFGGGLNTGELFF. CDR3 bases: TGCGCCAGCAGCTTGGTTTTCGGCGGGGGCCTGAACACCGGGGAGCTGTTTTTT.

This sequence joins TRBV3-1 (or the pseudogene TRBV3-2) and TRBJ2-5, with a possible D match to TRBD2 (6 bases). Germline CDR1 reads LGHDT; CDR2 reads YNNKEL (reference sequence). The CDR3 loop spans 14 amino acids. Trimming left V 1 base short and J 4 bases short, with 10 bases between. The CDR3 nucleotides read TGTGCCAGCAGCCAAGTGGCGGGGCGAGAGACCCAGTACTTC. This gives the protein CASSQVAGRETQYF.

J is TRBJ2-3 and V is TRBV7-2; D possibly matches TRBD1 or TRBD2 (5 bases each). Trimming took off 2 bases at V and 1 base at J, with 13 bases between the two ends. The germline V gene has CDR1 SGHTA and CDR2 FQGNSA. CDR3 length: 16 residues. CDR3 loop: CASSLLSGRRTDTQYF. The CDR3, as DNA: TGTGCCAGCAGCTTATTATCGGGACGCCGCACAGATACGCAGTATTTT.

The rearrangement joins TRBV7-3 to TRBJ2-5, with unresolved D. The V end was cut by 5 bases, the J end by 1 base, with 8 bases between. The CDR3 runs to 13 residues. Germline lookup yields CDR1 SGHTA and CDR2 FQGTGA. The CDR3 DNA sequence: TGTGCCAGCAGCGCCCGGTTCCAAGAGACCCAGTACTTC. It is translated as CASSARFQETQYF.

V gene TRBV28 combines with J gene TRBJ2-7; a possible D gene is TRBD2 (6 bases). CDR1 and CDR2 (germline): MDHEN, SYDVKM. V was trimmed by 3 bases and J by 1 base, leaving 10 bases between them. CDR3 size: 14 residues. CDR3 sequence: CASSFPGVSYEQYF. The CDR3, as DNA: TGTGCCAGCAGTTTCCCGGGAGTTTCCTACGAGCAGTACTTC.

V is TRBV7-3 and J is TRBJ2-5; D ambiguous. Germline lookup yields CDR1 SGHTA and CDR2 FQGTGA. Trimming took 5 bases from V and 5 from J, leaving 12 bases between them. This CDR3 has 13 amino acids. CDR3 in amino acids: CASSRSSQETQYF. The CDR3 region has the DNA TGTGCCAGCAGCAGAAGCTCCCAGGAGACCCAGTACTTC.

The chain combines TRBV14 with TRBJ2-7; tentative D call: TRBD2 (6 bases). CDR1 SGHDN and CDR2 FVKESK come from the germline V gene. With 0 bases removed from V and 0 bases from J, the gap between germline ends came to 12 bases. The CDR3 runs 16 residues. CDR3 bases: TGTGCCAGCAGCCAAGATTGGGCCGGGAGCTCCTACGAGCAGTACTTC. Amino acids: CASSQDWAGSSYEQYF.

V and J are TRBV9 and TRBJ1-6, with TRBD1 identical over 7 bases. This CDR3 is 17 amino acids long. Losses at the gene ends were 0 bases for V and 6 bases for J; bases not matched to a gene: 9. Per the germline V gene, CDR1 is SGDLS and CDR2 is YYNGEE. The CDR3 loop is CASSVGQGARSNSPLHF. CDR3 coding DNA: TGTGCCAGCAGCGTAGGACAGGGCGCTAGGAGTAATTCACCCCTCCACTTT.